A selection of T cell receptor beta chains follows, all from one sample in a study of cytomegalovirus exposure and HLA in healthy donors. TCRdb's table, derived via immunoSEQ multiplex PCR, lists solely in-frame clones and lacks some. The sample lists around 86,000 clones, 7.5% to 8.5% occurring once. Sequencing was performed on PBMCs. All receptors come from a man over 45 in good health and CMV-seronegative. Both conserved end residues are part of each CDR3. A D gene is named only where the DNA matches it firmly. Clone size is not always given. Where it is, it says once, few, many or a class for expanded clones.

V gene,clone size,D gene,J gene,CDR3 protein,CDR3 DNA
TRBV19,-,-,TRBJ2-1,CASSIEELVGEQFF,TGTGCCAGTAGTATAGAGGAACTAGTTGGAGAGCAGTTCTTC
TRBV2,few,TRBD1,TRBJ1-4,CASSGQGAYEKLFF,TGTGCCAGCAGTGGACAGGGGGCATATGAAAAACTGTTTTTT
TRBV18,few,-,TRBJ1-2,CASSPNGGYGYTF,TGTGCCAGCTCACCAAATGGAGGGTATGGCTACACCTTC
TRBV28,-,-,TRBJ1-1,CASSQTGVQKWAEAFF,TGTGCCAGCAGTCAAACGGGGGTCCAAAAGTGGGCTGAAGCTTTCTTT
TRBV25-1,few,-,TRBJ1-1,CASRRWGDMNTEAFF,TGTGCCAGCAGAAGATGGGGGGATATGAACACTGAAGCTTTCTTT
TRBV4-1,-,TRBD1,TRBJ2-7,CASSFGQAYEQYF,TGCGCCAGCAGCTTTGGACAGGCTTACGAGCAGTACTTC
TRBV2,-,-,TRBJ1-5,CASSAGISSNQPQHF,TGTGCCAGCAGTGCCGGGATATCTAGCAATCAGCCCCAGCATTTT
TRBV7-2,-,-,TRBJ1-1,CASRQGRVTEAFF,TGTGCCAGCAGGCAGGGGCGGGTCACTGAAGCTTTCTTT
TRBV28,few,-,TRBJ1-4,CASSSNRALSEKLFF,TGTGCCAGCAGTTCCAACAGGGCCCTGAGTGAAAAACTGTTTTTT
TRBV7-9,few,TRBD1,TRBJ2-1,CASSNKGDRGRNEQFF,TGTGCCAGCAGCAACAAAGGGGACAGGGGTCGGAATGAGCAGTTCTTC
TRBV29-1,few,TRBD1,TRBJ2-3,CSVGDRGRTQYF,TGCAGCGTTGGGGACAGGGGGCGCACGCAGTATTTT
TRBV7-9,once,TRBD2,TRBJ2-7,CASSRGLAGHPGVYEQYF,TGTGCCAGCAGCCGAGGTCTAGCGGGTCACCCTGGAGTTTACGAGCAGTACTTC
TRBV10-1,few,TRBD2,TRBJ2-1,CASSGKSSGSYEQFF,TGCGCCAGCAGTGGGAAGTCTAGCGGGAGCTATGAGCAGTTCTTC
TRBV15,few,-,TRBJ2-1,CATSRGRQNYNEQFF,TGTGCCACCAGCAGAGGCCGACAGAACTACAATGAGCAGTTCTTC
TRBV6-1,few,TRBD1,TRBJ2-7,CASDSGQGAHEQYF,TGTGCCAGCGATTCCGGACAGGGGGCGCACGAGCAGTACTTC
TRBV5-1,-,-,TRBJ1-1,CASWRLDGTETFF,TGCGCCAGCTGGCGACTCGATGGCACTGAAACTTTCTTT
TRBV7-6,few,TRBD2,TRBJ2-3,CASSLGSGRAEDTQYF,TGTGCCAGCAGCTTAGGAAGCGGGAGGGCCGAGGATACGCAGTATTTT
TRBV4-1,-,TRBD1,TRBJ2-2,CASSVRDRGSGELFF,TGCGCCAGCAGCGTCCGGGACAGGGGCTCCGGGGAGCTGTTTTTT
TRBV7-2,few,-,TRBJ2-3,CASSLGRLSTDTQYF,TGTGCCAGCAGCTTAGGGAGGCTTAGCACAGATACGCAGTATTTT
TRBV5-1,-,TRBD2,TRBJ2-1,CASSPLAGEINEQFF,TGCGCCAGCAGCCCCCTAGCGGGAGAAATAAATGAGCAGTTCTTC
TRBV27,-,TRBD2,TRBJ2-1,CASSSSAGGPNEQFF,TGTGCCAGCAGTTCCTCAGCGGGGGGGCCGAATGAGCAGTTCTTC
TRBV10-3,few,TRBD1,TRBJ1-1,CAISQGAKDTEAFF,TGTGCCATCTCCCAGGGGGCGAAGGACACTGAAGCTTTCTTT
TRBV29-1,-,-,TRBJ1-2,CSVDVNRVSYTF,TGCAGCGTTGATGTCAACAGAGTAAGCTACACCTTC
TRBV5-1,few,-,TRBJ1-2,CASSLGVPGANYGYTF,TGCGCCAGCAGCTTGGGAGTGCCAGGCGCTAACTATGGCTACACCTTC
TRBV9,many,TRBD2,TRBJ2-2,CASGGGGYTGELFF,TGTGCCAGCGGAGGCGGGGGATACACCGGGGAGCTGTTTTTT
TRBV29-1,few,-,TRBJ2-5,CSVGQYQETQYF,TGCAGCGTTGGACAGTACCAAGAGACCCAGTACTTC